This TCR beta chain was sequenced for a study of early T cells in non-severe SARS-CoV-2 infection. Study-level background: Whole-blood bulk RNA, unsorted, was sequenced, and chains were unpaired. Findings of the study overall: Matching with VDJdb favored anti-spike CD8 responses (missing private and CD4 specificities).

Germline assignment: CDR1 SGHRS and CDR2 YFSETQ. Trimming took 0 bases from V and 0 from J, leaving 8 bases between them. There are 15 residues in the CDR3. The library protocol tagged individual cDNA molecules with unique molecular identifiers. TCRdb analysed the 5' RACE reads with MiXCR anew, one entry per CDR3 protein. The top ten clones hold under 6.5% of a sample with roughly 49,000 distinct CDR3 sequences, about 4% of them seen once. There are many counts of this clonotype. What it recognizes is unknown. This receptor was identified in an adult who was a healthcare worker with PCR-confirmed SARS-CoV-2 infection or an uninfected control (not recorded which). This sequence joins TRBV5-1 and TRBJ2-3; the D is unclear. Sequencing was done on a sample of whole blood. CDR3 in amino acids: CASSLVPESTDTQYF. Written as DNA, the CDR3 is TGCGCCAGCAGCTTGGTACCAGAAAGCACAGATACGCAGTATTTT.